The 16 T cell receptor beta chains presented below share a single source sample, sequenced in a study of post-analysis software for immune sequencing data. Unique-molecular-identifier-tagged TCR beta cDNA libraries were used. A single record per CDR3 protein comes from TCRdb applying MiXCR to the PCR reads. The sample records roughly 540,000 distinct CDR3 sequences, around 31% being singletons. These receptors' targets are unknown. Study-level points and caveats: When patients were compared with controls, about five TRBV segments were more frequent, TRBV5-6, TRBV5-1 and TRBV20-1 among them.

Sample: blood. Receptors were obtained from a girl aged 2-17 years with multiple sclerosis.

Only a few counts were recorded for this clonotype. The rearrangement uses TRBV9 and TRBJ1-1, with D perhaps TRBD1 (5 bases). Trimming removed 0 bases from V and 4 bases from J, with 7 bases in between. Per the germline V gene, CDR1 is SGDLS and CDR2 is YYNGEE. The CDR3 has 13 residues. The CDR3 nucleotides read TGTGCCAGCAGCGTAGGACAGACCACTGAAGCTTTCTTT. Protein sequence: CASSVGQTTEAFF.

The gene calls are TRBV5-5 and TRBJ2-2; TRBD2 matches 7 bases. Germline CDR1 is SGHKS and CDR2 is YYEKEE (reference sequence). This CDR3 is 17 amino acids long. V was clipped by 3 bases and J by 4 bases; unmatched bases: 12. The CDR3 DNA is TGTGCCAGCAGCTCTGCAGGGCGGGGGTCGGTCACCGGGGAGCTGTTTTTT. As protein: CASSSAGRGSVTGELFF. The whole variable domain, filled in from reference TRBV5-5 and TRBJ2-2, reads DAGVTQSPTHLIKTRGQQVTLRCSPISGHKSVSWYQQVLGQGPQFIFQYYEKEERGRGNFPDRFSARQFPNYSSELNVNALLLGDSALYLCASSSAGRGSVTGELFFGEGSRLTVL.

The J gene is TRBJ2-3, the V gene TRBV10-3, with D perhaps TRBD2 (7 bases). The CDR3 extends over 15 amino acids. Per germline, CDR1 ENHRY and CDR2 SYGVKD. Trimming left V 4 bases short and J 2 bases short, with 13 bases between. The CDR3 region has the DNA TGTGCCATCAGTGGGGGGGGCACCTCCACAGATACGCAGTATTTT. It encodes CAISGGGTSTDTQYF.

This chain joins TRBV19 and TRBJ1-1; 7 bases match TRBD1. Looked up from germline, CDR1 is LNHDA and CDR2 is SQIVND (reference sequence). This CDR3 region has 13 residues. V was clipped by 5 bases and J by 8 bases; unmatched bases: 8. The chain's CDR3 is CASSAAGGQEAFF. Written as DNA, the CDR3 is TGTGCCAGTAGTGCCGCCGGGGGACAGGAAGCTTTCTTT.

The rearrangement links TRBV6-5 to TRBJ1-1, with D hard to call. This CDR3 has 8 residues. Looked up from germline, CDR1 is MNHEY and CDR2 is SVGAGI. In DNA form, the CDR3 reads TGTGATCGGACTGAAGCTTTCTTT. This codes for CDRTEAFF.

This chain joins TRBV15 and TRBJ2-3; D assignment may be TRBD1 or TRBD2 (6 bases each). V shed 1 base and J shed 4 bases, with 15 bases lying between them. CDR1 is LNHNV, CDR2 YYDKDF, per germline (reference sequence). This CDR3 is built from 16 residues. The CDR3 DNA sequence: TGTGCCACCAGCAGAGGACAGGCTAGCGCGGCAGATACGCAGTATTTT. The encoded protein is CATSRGQASAADTQYF.

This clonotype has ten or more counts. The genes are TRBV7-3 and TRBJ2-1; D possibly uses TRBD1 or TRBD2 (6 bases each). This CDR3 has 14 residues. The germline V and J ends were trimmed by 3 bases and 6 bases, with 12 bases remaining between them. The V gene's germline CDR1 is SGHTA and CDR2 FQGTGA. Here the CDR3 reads CASSFGGLGNEQFF. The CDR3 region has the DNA TGTGCCAGCAGCTTCGGGGGCCTGGGCAATGAGCAGTTCTTC.

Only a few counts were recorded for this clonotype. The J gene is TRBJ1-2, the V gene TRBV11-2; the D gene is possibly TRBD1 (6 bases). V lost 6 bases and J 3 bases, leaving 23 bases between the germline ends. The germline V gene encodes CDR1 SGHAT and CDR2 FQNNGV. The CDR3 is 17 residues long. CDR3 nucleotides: TGTGCCAGCAGGTCAATATCCGGGACACCGCCCGACTATGGCTACACCTTC. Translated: CASRSISGTPPDYGYTF.

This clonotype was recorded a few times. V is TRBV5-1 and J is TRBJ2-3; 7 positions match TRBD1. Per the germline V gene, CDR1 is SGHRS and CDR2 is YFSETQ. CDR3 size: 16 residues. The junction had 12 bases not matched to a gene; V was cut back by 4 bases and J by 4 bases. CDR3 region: CASSAQQGRSADTQYF. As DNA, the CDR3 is TGCGCCAGCAGCGCCCAACAGGGGCGGAGTGCAGATACGCAGTATTTT.

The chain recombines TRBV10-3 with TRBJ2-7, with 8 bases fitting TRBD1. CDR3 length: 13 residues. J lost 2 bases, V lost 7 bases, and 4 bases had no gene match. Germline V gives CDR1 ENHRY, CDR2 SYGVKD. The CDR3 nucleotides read TGTGCCATCAAGGGACAGGAGACCTACGAGCAGTACTTC. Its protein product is CAIKGQETYEQYF.

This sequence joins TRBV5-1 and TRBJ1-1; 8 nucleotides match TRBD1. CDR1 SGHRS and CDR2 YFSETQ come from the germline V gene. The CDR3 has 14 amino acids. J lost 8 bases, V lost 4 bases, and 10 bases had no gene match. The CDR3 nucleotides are TGCGCCAGCAGCCCCCAACCCGGACAGGGAGAAGCTTTCTTT. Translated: CASSPQPGQGEAFF. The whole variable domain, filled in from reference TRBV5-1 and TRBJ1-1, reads KAGVTQTPRYLIKTRGQQVTLSCSPISGHRSVSWYQQTPGQGLQFLFEYFSETQRNKGNFPGRFSGRQFSNSRSEMNVSTLELGDSALYLCASSPQPGQGEAFFGQGTRLTVV.

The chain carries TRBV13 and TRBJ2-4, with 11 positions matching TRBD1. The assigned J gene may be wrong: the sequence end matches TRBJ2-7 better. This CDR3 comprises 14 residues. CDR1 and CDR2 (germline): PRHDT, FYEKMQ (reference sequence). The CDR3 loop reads CASSSDRGQHEQYF. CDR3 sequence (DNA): TGTGCCAGCAGCTCGGACAGGGGGCAACACGAGCAGTACTTC.

CDR3 loop: CAIKGDTQETQYF. CDR3 bases: TGTGCCATCAAGGGGGACACCCAAGAGACCCAGTACTTC. The chain is built from TRBV10-3 and TRBJ2-5, with D tentatively TRBD1 (6 bases). Trimming stripped 7 bases from V and 1 base from J, with 10 bases between. The CDR3 covers 13 residues. CDR1 is ENHRY, CDR2 SYGVKD, per germline.

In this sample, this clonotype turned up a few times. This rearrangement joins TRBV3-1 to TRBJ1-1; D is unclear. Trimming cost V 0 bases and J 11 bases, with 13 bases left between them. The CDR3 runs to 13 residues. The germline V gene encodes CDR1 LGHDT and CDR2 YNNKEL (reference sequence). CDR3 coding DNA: TGTGCCAGCAGCCAAGATCGGAGCGGATCGGCTTTCTTT. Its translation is CASSQDRSGSAFF.

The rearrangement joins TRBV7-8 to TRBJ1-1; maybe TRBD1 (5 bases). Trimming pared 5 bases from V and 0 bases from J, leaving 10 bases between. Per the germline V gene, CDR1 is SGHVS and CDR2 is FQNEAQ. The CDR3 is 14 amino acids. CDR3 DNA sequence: TGTGCCAGCAGCAGTGGACACATGAACACTGAAGCTTTCTTT. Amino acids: CASSSGHMNTEAFF.

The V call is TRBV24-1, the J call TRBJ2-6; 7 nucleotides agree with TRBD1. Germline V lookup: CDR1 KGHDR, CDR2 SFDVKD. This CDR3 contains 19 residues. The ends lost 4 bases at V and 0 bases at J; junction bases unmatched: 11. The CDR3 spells CATSETPGTEISGANVLTF. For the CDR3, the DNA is TGTGCCACCAGTGAAACGCCCGGGACAGAGATCTCTGGGGCCAACGTCCTGACTTTC.